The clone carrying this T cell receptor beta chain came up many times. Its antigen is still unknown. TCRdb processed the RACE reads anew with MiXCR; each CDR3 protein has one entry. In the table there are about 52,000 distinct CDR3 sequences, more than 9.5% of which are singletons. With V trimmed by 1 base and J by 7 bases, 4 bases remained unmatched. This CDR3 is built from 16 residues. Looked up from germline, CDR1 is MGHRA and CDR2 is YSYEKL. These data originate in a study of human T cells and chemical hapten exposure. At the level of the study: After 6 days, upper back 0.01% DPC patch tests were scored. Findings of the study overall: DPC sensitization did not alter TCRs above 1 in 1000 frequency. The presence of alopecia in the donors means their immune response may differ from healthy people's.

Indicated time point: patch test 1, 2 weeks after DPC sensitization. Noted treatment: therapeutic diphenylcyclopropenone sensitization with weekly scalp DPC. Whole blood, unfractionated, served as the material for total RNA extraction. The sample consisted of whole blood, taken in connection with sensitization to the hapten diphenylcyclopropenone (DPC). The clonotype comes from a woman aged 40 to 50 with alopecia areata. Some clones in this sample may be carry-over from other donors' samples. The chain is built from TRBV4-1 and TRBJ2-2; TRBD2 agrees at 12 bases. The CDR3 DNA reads TGCGCCAGCAGCCAAGTATCGACTAGCGGGAGCGGGGAGCTGTTTTTT. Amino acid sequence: CASSQVSTSGSGELFF.